The 19 T cell receptor beta chains below all came from one sample that was sequenced in a study of regulatory T cells in long-lasting Graves disease. Construction of TCR beta libraries relied on iRepertoire HTBI primers and on Arm-PCR targeting CDR3 regions. TCRdb reprocessed the multiplex PCR reads via MiXCR and lists one record per CDR3 protein. The profile shows more than 650,000 distinct CDR3 sequences, about 32% of them singletons. Stated time point: persistent/refractory GD, antithyroid drugs over 5 years with positive TRAb. The TCR library was made from RNA that had been extracted from PBMCs in TRIzol. The source material was peripheral blood mononuclear cells (PBMCs), sampled when the disease was refractory, from a patient treated with antithyroid drugs. Receptors originate from a female donor with Graves disease.

This clonotype was seen a few times. The J gene is TRBJ1-2, the V gene TRBV27; 9 bases fit TRBD1. V lost 4 bases and J lost 8; bases outside the gene matches: 11. CDR3 length: 15 residues. In germline, CDR1 is MNHEY, CDR2 SMNVEV (reference sequence). CDR3: CASSSPTGGLWGYTF. The CDR3 DNA sequence: TGTGCCAGCAGTTCACCGACAGGGGGATTGTGGGGCTACACCTTC.

The V call is TRBV3-1, the J call TRBJ2-1; D gene uncertain. Germline V gives CDR1 LGHDT, CDR2 YNNKEL (reference sequence). The germline V and J ends were trimmed by 1 base and 5 bases, with 6 bases remaining between them. The CDR3 is made up of 13 amino acids. The CDR3 region has the DNA TGTGCCAGCAGCCAAGGTAGTAACAATGAGCAGTTCTTC. This sequence encodes CASSQGSNNEQFF.

This clonotype was found a few times. This chain joins TRBV20-1 and TRBJ1-1, with D perhaps matching TRBD1 (6 bases). This CDR3 is 14 amino acids long. The germline CDR1 and CDR2 sequences are DFQATT and SNEGSKA (reference sequence). V was clipped by 3 bases and J by 5 bases, with 16 bases between them. The CDR3 DNA reads as TGCAGTGCTAGGGAGGGGGGCGCGAGTACTGAAGCTTTCTTT. This codes for CSAREGGASTEAFF.

The gene calls are TRBV7-9 and TRBJ1-1; possibly TRBD1 for D (5 bases). V lost 8 bases, J lost 0 bases, and 19 bases lay in between. Germline CDR1 is SEHNR and CDR2 is FQNEAQ (reference sequence). The CDR3 spans 16 residues. The CDR3 nucleotides are TGTGCCAGCGCGATTGGGCACGGACAAGTGAACACTGAAGCTTTCTTT. Translated: CASAIGHGQVNTEAFF. The full variable domain, completed using reference TRBV7-9 and TRBJ1-1, is DTGVSQNPRHKITKRGQNVTFRCDPISEHNRLYWYRQTLGQGPEFLTYFQNEAQLEKSRLLSDRFSAERPKGSFSTLEIQRTEQGDSAMYLCASAIGHGQVNTEAFFGQGTRLTVV.

V and J are TRBV7-2 and TRBJ1-5, with TRBD1 matching 7 bases. Germline V lookup: CDR1 SGHTA, CDR2 FQGNSA. Unmatched junction bases numbered 5, after V lost 5 bases and J lost 4 bases. The CDR3 runs to 14 residues. This chain's CDR3 is CASSPKGQNQPQHF. In DNA, the CDR3 is TGTGCCAGCAGCCCTAAGGGACAGAATCAGCCCCAGCATTTT.

This clonotype has only a few counts. A read error may produce the germline difference seen at one junction end. This chain links TRBV10-3 with TRBJ2-7; D is unclear. This CDR3 is built from 13 residues. CDR1 and CDR2 (germline): ENHRY, SYGVKD. In nucleotides, the CDR3 is TGTGCCATCAGTGAAAAAACCTCCCACGAGCAGTACTTC. Residues: CAISEKTSHEQYF.

The CDR3 is CSAQDYGEQYF. CDR3 in DNA: TGCAGCGCCCAGGATTACGGGGAGCAGTACTTC. V usage is TRBV20-1 and J usage is TRBJ2-7; D remains ambiguous. There are 11 residues in the CDR3. Germline V gene lookup returns CDR1 DFQATT and CDR2 SNEGSKA (reference sequence).

This clonotype was picked up a small number of times. Mismatch with germline at one junction end may stem from a read error. The DNA of the CDR3 is TGTGCTAGCAGTTACTCGAGTTTCGGGGGCTCAAACACTGAAGCTTTCTTT. Its protein is CASSYSSFGGSNTEAFF. The chain couples TRBV6-5 to TRBJ1-1; a possible D gene is TRBD1 (6 bases). This CDR3 contains 17 residues. From germline, CDR1 is MNHEY and CDR2 SVGAGI.

With regard to this clonotype: No conserved phenylalanine or tryptophan ends this CDR3, so it is likely a read error. The chain employs TRBV15 and TRBJ1-1; D ambiguous. Germline lookup yields CDR1 LNHNV and CDR2 YYDKDF (reference sequence). The CDR3 runs to 14 residues. V dropped 4 bases and J dropped 0 bases, with 9 bases sitting between them. CDR3 DNA: TGTGCCACCAGCACCGGCAGTTTGAACACTGAAGCTTTCTTA. Translating it yields CATSTGSLNTEAFL.

A few counts support this clonotype. The gene calls are TRBV12-3 or TRBV12-4 and TRBJ1-2; 8 bases line up with TRBD1. Germline trimming cut 3 bases from V and 7 bases from J; bases unmatched to any gene: 10. The CDR3 sequence is 15 residues long. For the CDR3, the DNA is TGTGCCAGCAGTTTTGCAGGACAGGGAAGAAGTGGCTACACCTTC. Its protein is CASSFAGQGRSGYTF.

This clonotype was seen many times. CDR3 sequence: CASSSIKIAEQFF. For the CDR3, the DNA is TGTGCCAGCAGCTCCATTAAAATTGCTGAGCAGTTCTTC. The rearrangement uses TRBV11-2 and TRBJ2-1; D gene uncertain. CDR3 size: 13 residues. V gave up 4 bases and J gave up 9 bases, with 13 bases separating them. Germline V gene sequence: CDR1 SGHAT, CDR2 FQNNGV. Drawing the rest from reference TRBV11-2 and TRBJ2-1, the complete variable domain is EAGVAQSPRYKIIEKRQSVAFWCNPISGHATLYWYQQILGQGPKLLIQFQNNGVVDDSQLPKDRFSAERLKGVDSTLKIQPAKLEDSAVYLCASSSIKIAEQFFGPGTRLTVL.

This clonotype appeared many times. The chain recombines TRBV6-1 with TRBJ1-2; 11 bases align to TRBD1. Germline lookup yields CDR1 MNHNS and CDR2 SASEGT. Unmatched junction bases numbered 12, after V lost 5 bases and J lost 4 bases. The CDR3 sequence is 17 residues long. Written as DNA, the CDR3 is TGTGCCAGCAGTCATACACTGGGGACAGGGGGGTTCTATGGCTACACCTTC. This encodes CASSHTLGTGGFYGYTF.

The sample holds many counts of this clonotype. This chain uses TRBV20-1 with TRBJ2-7; TRBD1 matches at 8 bases. With 6 bases clipped from V and 4 bases from J, the junction kept 5 bases outside the gene matches. Germline CDR1 reads DFQATT; CDR2 reads SNEGSKA (reference sequence). The CDR3 runs 12 residues. CDR3 bases: TGCAGTGCAACCGGGACAGGTTACGAGCAGTACTTC. The encoded protein is CSATGTGYEQYF.

This clonotype was counted only a few times. This chain connects TRBV28 to TRBJ1-3, with 7 bases identical to TRBD1. CDR1 is MDHEN and CDR2 is SYDVKM in the germline V gene. With V trimmed by 3 bases and J by 2 bases, 7 bases remained unmatched. The CDR3 has 16 residues. The CDR3 nucleotides are TGTGCCAGCAGTTTGGAGAGACAGGGTCCTGGAAACACCATATATTTT. It codes for CASSLERQGPGNTIYF.

V and J are TRBV29-1 and TRBJ1-1; no reliable D call. The CDR3 runs 13 residues. Germline values: CDR1 SQVTM, CDR2 ANQGSEA. V lost 5 bases and J lost 0, with 10 bases in between. The CDR3 region is CSVLTPLNTEAFF. DNA of the CDR3: TGCAGCGTTTTAACACCCTTGAACACTGAAGCTTTCTTT.

The V and J genes are TRBV10-2 and TRBJ2-4; D unresolved. Germline V gene data show CDR1 as WSHSY and CDR2 as SAAADI. The ends were cut back, 4 bases at V and 9 bases at J, with 13 bases in the middle. This CDR3 comprises 13 residues. CDR3 amino acids: CASSVDRSGIQYF. The CDR3 region has the DNA TGCGCCAGCAGTGTTGATAGGTCAGGCATTCAGTACTTC.

This clonotype occurred a few times. The chain is built from TRBV28 and TRBJ1-3, with D maybe TRBD1 (5 bases). The germline V gene has CDR1 MDHEN and CDR2 SYDVKM. V lost 2 bases to trimming and J lost 0 bases, with 14 bases between them. The CDR3 extends over 17 amino acids. CDR3 loop: CASSLKLGAISGNTIYF. DNA of the CDR3: TGTGCCAGCAGTTTAAAGCTTGGGGCAATCTCTGGAAACACCATATATTTT.

This clonotype was seen more than once but under ten times. This rearrangement joins TRBV5-1 to TRBJ2-7; 8 nucleotides line up with TRBD1. Looked up from germline, CDR1 is SGHRS and CDR2 is YFSETQ. Trimming cost V 5 bases and J 3 bases; bases outside gene matches: 4. The CDR3 sequence is 13 residues long. CDR3 sequence: CASRGDRYYEQYF. CDR3 coding DNA: TGCGCCAGCAGAGGGGACAGGTACTACGAGCAGTACTTC.

The V call is TRBV12-3 or TRBV12-4, the J call TRBJ1-5, with D unclear. The CDR3 is 13 amino acids. Deletions cut 5 bases from V and 9 bases from J, with 14 bases between. The CDR3 bases are TGTGCCAGCAGTCTGATTTCAGTTGGGCCCCAGCATTTT. It specifies CASSLISVGPQHF.